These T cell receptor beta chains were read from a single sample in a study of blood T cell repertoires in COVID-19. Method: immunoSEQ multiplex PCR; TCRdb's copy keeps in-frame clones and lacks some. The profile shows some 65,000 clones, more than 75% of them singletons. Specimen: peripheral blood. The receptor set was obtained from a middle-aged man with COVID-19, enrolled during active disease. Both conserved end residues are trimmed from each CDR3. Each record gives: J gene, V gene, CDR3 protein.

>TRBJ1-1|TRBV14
ASSQDGGTGTSF
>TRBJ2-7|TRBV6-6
ASTGRGGNRYEQY
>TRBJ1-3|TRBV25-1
ASRGGGRNTIY
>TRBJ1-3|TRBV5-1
ASKFKGQGVVANSGNTIY
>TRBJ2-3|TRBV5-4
ASSSRRGVRGTDTQY
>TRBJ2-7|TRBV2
ASSETGQGFEQY
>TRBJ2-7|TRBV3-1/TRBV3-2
ASSPRAVYEQY
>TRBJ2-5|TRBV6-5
ASSRLTGSETQY
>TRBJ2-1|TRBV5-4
ASSLALGGAYNEQF
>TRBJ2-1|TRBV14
ASSQDRVLAIDNEQF
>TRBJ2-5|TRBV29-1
SVGAVQETQY
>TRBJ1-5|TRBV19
ATNPRSVESNQPQH
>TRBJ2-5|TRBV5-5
ASSVGLAGTGETQY
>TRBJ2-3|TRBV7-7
ASSLVAGGPGTDTQY
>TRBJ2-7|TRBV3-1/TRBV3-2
ASSQGLVSYEQY
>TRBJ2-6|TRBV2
ASSEMKGAANSGANVLT
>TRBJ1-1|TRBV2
ASSSTLGTGNSGTEAF
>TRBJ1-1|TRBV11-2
ASSLAGAGGAF
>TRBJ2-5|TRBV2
ASERASGIETQY
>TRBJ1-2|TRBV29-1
SIDRGHGYT
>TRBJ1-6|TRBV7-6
ASSLGGTGGSPLH
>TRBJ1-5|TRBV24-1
ATRAGSQH
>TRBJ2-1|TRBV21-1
ASSGGANEQF
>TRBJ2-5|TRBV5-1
ASSLGGDTNQETQY
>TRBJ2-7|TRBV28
ASISGGAWYEQY
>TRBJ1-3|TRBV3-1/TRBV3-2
ASSHYRAGNTIY